A single sample is the source of the 26 T cell receptor beta chains below, sequenced in a study of OX40 agonist ivuxolimab in advanced cancers. Clones were sequenced by immunoSEQ multiplex PCR, and TCRdb holds only the in-frame ones, with some missing. Of 70,000 or so clones in the sample, more than 90% were seen once. Material: CD4+ or CD8+ T cells sorted from blood, obtained in a trial of the OX40 agonist ivuxolimab. The receptor set was obtained from an adult with an advanced solid tumor such as melanoma, head and neck, liver or kidney cancer.

V gene TRBV5-4 combines with J gene TRBJ1-4, with D perhaps matching TRBD1 (6 bases). Germline loops: CDR1 SGHNT, CDR2 YYREEE (reference sequence). This CDR3 has 15 residues. Trimming took 4 bases from V and 3 from J, leaving 13 bases between them. The DNA for the CDR3 is TGTGCCAGCAGCCCGGCTAAGGGGGCTAATGAAAAACTGTTTTTT. As protein: CASSPAKGANEKLFF.

The chain carries TRBV6-5 and TRBJ2-1, with 7 bases matching TRBD1. Per the germline V gene, CDR1 is MNHEY and CDR2 is SVGAGI. Losses at the gene ends were 7 bases for V and 2 bases for J; bases not matched to a gene: 2. This CDR3 contains 13 residues. DNA of the CDR3: TGTGCCAGCAAGGACAGGCCCTACAATGAGCAGTTCTTC. Its protein product is CASKDRPYNEQFF.

This clone appeared once. Written as DNA, the CDR3 is TGCGCCAGCAGCCATATAGGACAGGACGAGCAGTACTTC. Amino acids: CASSHIGQDEQYF. V is TRBV4-1 and J is TRBJ2-7, with 7 bases matching TRBD1. Per the germline V gene, CDR1 is MGHRA and CDR2 is YSYEKL. V was clipped by 3 bases and J by 5 bases; unmatched bases: 4. The CDR3 length is 13 residues.

This chain connects TRBV5-6 to TRBJ2-3; weak D call: TRBD2 (7 bases). The V end was cut by 3 bases, the J end by 5 bases, with 10 bases between. Germline CDR1 SGHDT, CDR2 YYEEEE. The CDR3 runs 13 residues. CDR3 in amino acids: CASSWGGQDTQYF. The CDR3, as DNA: TGTGCCAGCAGCTGGGGGGGCCAAGATACGCAGTATTTT.

The genes are TRBV9 and TRBJ2-1; 10 nucleotides match TRBD1. The CDR3 is 17 amino acids. Germline assignment: CDR1 SGDLS and CDR2 YYNGEE. V lost 4 bases and J lost 2; bases outside the gene matches: 9. The CDR3 here is CASSPPDRGQAYNEQFF. The CDR3 DNA follows: TGTGCCAGCAGCCCGCCAGACAGGGGGCAAGCCTACAATGAGCAGTTCTTC. The entire variable domain, with the rest obtained from reference TRBV9 and TRBJ2-1, is as follows: DSGVTQTPKHLITATGQRVTLRCSPRSGDLSVYWYQQSLDQGLQFLIQYYNGEERAKGNILERFSAQQFPDLHSELNLSSLELGDSALYFCASSPPDRGQAYNEQFFGPGTRLTVL.

This clone was recorded once. The chain carries TRBV2 and TRBJ2-5, with 7 bases that match TRBD1. With V trimmed by 6 bases and J by 2 bases, 3 bases remained unmatched. The germline gives CDR1 SNHLY, CDR2 FYNNEI. CDR3 length: 13 residues. CDR3 sequence reads: CASRRQGQETQYF. The CDR3 nucleotides are TGTGCCAGCAGAAGACAGGGACAAGAGACCCAGTACTTC.

This chain joins TRBV27 and TRBJ2-2; weak D call: TRBD2 (7 bases). This CDR3 is 17 amino acids long. Germline CDR1 and CDR2: MNHEY and SMNVEV (reference sequence). V lost 2 bases and J 6 bases, leaving 19 bases between the germline ends. The CDR3, as DNA: TGTGCCAGCAGTTTACGTGGGGGCGGGGGCAGAGCCGGGGAGCTGTTTTTT. Residues: CASSLRGGGGRAGELFF.

V usage is TRBV6-6 and J usage is TRBJ2-1; 10 bases agree with TRBD1. The CDR3 extends over 15 amino acids. With 5 bases clipped from V and 3 bases from J, the junction kept 4 bases outside the gene matches. Germline lookup yields CDR1 MNHNY and CDR2 SVGAGI (reference sequence). The CDR3 sequence is CASSMGQGLYNEQFF. CDR3 in DNA: TGTGCCAGCAGTATGGGACAGGGGCTCTACAATGAGCAGTTCTTC.

This clone was seen just once. This chain links TRBV11-2 with TRBJ2-7, with D possibly TRBD1 on 5 matching bases. The germline V gene encodes CDR1 SGHAT and CDR2 FQNNGV. CDR3 length: 13 amino acids. Trimming left V 0 bases short and J 4 bases short, with 7 bases between. CDR3 sequence: CASSLENRYEQYF. The DNA for the CDR3 is TGTGCCAGCAGCTTAGAGAACAGGTACGAGCAGTACTTC.

The J gene is TRBJ2-7, the V gene TRBV7-9; no reliable D call. The CDR3 spans 19 residues. CDR1 is SEHNR, CDR2 FQNEAQ, per germline (reference sequence). V gave up 6 bases and J gave up 2 bases, with 29 bases separating them. In DNA form, the CDR3 reads TGTGCCAGCAGTCCCTCAGGCTCCTCCACCCGAGAGTTGCCCTACGAGCAGTACTTC. Translating gives CASSPSGSSTRELPYEQYF.

This rearrangement joins TRBV6-5 to TRBJ1-2; D remains unclear. V gave up 5 bases and J gave up 7 bases, with 2 bases separating them. The length of the CDR3 is 9 residues. Germline V lookup: CDR1 MNHEY, CDR2 SVGAGI. The CDR3 region has the DNA TGTGCCAGCAGTACTGGCTACACCTTC. Protein sequence: CASSTGYTF.

This chain connects TRBV25-1 to TRBJ2-3, with a tentative D call TRBD2 (5 bases). This CDR3 has 17 amino acids. Germline V gives CDR1 MGHDK, CDR2 SYGVNS. The germline V and J ends were trimmed by 0 bases and 0 bases, with 13 bases remaining between them. This CDR3 is CASSEYRESPSTDTQYF. The CDR3 region has the DNA TGTGCCAGCAGTGAATATCGGGAATCACCTAGCACAGATACGCAGTATTTT. Full variable domain (rest looked up from reference TRBV25-1 and TRBJ2-3): EADIYQTPRYLVIGTGKKITLECSQTMGHDKMYWYQQDPGMELHLIHYSYGVNSTEKGDLSSESTVSRIRTEHFPLTLESARPSHTSQYLCASSEYRESPSTDTQYFGPGTRLTVL.

The chain is built from TRBV9 and TRBJ2-1; TRBD1 matches at 8 bases. CDR1 is SGDLS and CDR2 is YYNGEE in the germline V gene. This CDR3 region has 21 residues. V lost 2 bases and J lost 0; bases outside the gene matches: 19. CDR3 in amino acids: CASSVSPADRGRQSSYNEQFF. In DNA form, the CDR3 reads TGTGCCAGCAGCGTCTCCCCGGCTGACAGGGGTAGACAGAGCTCCTACAATGAGCAGTTCTTC.

The chain recombines TRBV7-9 with TRBJ2-7; D gene ambiguous. This CDR3 contains 12 residues. Per the germline V gene, CDR1 is SEHNR and CDR2 is FQNEAQ (reference sequence). Trimming removed 1 base from V and 10 bases from J, with 11 bases in between. The DNA for the CDR3 is TGTGCCAGCAGCTTAGGAGAGGAGATACAGTACTTC. As protein: CASSLGEEIQYF.

This chain uses TRBV13 with TRBJ1-3; D unclear. Germline values: CDR1 PRHDT, CDR2 FYEKMQ (reference sequence). V lost 4 bases, J lost 4 bases, and 11 bases lay in between. This CDR3 is built from 14 residues. The CDR3 DNA reads TGTGCCAGCAGCTCCGGGGTAGGAGGAAACACCATATATTTT. Translating gives CASSSGVGGNTIYF.

This chain joins TRBV6-5 and TRBJ1-1; D is undetermined. The CDR3 consists of 15 residues. V lost 6 bases and J 3 bases, leaving 17 bases between the germline ends. Germline values: CDR1 MNHEY, CDR2 SVGAGI. The CDR3 bases are TGTGCCAGCAGGTCAAGGCAGGATAGGGACACTGAAGCTTTCTTT. It yields the protein CASRSRQDRDTEAFF.

The J gene is TRBJ2-1, the V gene TRBV7-9; 7 nucleotides agree with TRBD1. The CDR3 covers 14 residues. Per germline, CDR1 SEHNR and CDR2 FQNEAQ (reference sequence). Trimming cost V 4 bases and J 5 bases; bases outside gene matches: 5. The CDR3 DNA reads as TGTGCCAGCAGCTACAAGACAGGGAACAATGAGCAGTTCTTC. Its protein product is CASSYKTGNNEQFF.

The chain has TRBV6-6 and TRBJ2-3; 7 bases align to TRBD2. The germline V gene has CDR1 MNHNY and CDR2 SVGAGI (reference sequence). V was pared by 2 bases and J by 4 bases, with 3 bases of the junction left unmatched. The CDR3 is made up of 14 amino acids. The CDR3 sequence is CASSYGEGADTQYF. CDR3 DNA: TGTGCCAGCAGTTACGGGGAGGGTGCAGATACGCAGTATTTT.

This clone was picked up one time. This sequence joins TRBV4-3 and TRBJ2-7, with a tentative D call TRBD1 (6 bases). Trimming took off 3 bases at V and 1 base at J, with 13 bases between the two ends. This CDR3 spans 15 amino acids. Germline V gene sequence: CDR1 LGHNA, CDR2 YSLEER. The chain's CDR3 is CASSHTLTGSYEQYF. CDR3 in DNA: TGCGCCAGCAGCCACACCCTGACAGGATCCTACGAGCAGTACTTC.

For the CDR3, the DNA is TGCAGCGTTTTCGAACGAGAGGGGGCAGGAAACACTGAAGCTTTCTTT. It is translated as CSVFEREGAGNTEAFF. The V and J genes are TRBV29-1 and TRBJ1-1, with 7 bases fitting TRBD1. V gave up 5 bases and J gave up 2 bases; unmatched junction bases: 14. Looked up from germline, CDR1 is SQVTM and CDR2 is ANQGSEA. The CDR3 covers 16 residues. The full variable domain, with the rest looked up from reference TRBV29-1 and TRBJ1-1, is SAVISQKPSRDICQRGTSLTIQCQVDSQVTMMFWYRQQPGQSLTLIATANQGSEATYESGFVIDKFPISRPNLTFSTLTVSNMSPEDSSIYLCSVFEREGAGNTEAFFGQGTRLTVV.

The chain uses TRBV13 and TRBJ1-6; D call uncertain. The V gene lost 9 bases and the J gene lost 3 bases, with 15 bases spanning the gap. Germline V gene data show CDR1 as PRHDT and CDR2 as FYEKMQ (reference sequence). The length of the CDR3 is 15 residues. CDR3 protein: CARPNLRGYNSPLHF. Written as DNA, the CDR3 is TGTGCCAGACCTAATCTCCGGGGCTATAATTCACCCCTCCACTTT.

This sequence joins TRBV13 and TRBJ2-7; D possibly matches TRBD1 or TRBD2 (7 bases each). There are 14 residues in the CDR3. Germline V gene data show CDR1 as PRHDT and CDR2 as FYEKMQ (reference sequence). Deletions cut 5 bases from V and 2 bases from J, with 13 bases between. DNA of the CDR3: TGTGCCAGCAGCGGGGAGGGACAGCCCTACGAGCAGTACTTC. It translates to CASSGEGQPYEQYF.

The CDR3 bases are TGTGCCAGCAGCGTCTCAGGACTAGCTCTCGATGAGCAGTTCTTC. This translates into CASSVSGLALDEQFF. This rearrangement joins TRBV9 to TRBJ2-1; 8 bases are shared with TRBD2. In germline, CDR1 is SGDLS, CDR2 YYNGEE. This CDR3 has 15 residues. Trimming took 2 bases from V and 8 from J; bases not matched to a gene: 9.

This clone has only one observation. The J gene is TRBJ2-4, the V gene TRBV30; D unresolved. This CDR3 comprises 13 residues. V was cut by 2 bases and J by 8 bases, with 13 bases left in between. CDR1 GTSNPN and CDR2 SVGIG come from the germline V gene (reference sequence). The CDR3 here is CAWSLWAQDIQYF. The CDR3 nucleotides read TGTGCCTGGAGTTTATGGGCGCAGGACATTCAGTACTTC. Complete variable domain (other parts from reference TRBV30 and TRBJ2-4): SQTIHQWPATLVQPVGSPLSLECTVEGTSNPNLYWYRQAAGRGLQLLFYSVGIGQISSEVPQNLSASRPQDRQFILSSKKLLLSDSGFYLCAWSLWAQDIQYFGAGTRLSVL.

This chain connects TRBV6-1 to TRBJ2-7, with 8 positions matching TRBD2. Germline assignment: CDR1 MNHNS and CDR2 SASEGT. V lost 7 bases to trimming and J lost 3 bases; unmatched junction nucleotides: 8. The CDR3 spans 14 residues. In nucleotides, the CDR3 is TGTGCCAGCACCGCCGGGGGGGGCCTCTACGAGCAGTACTTC. Its translation is CASTAGGGLYEQYF.

The chain employs TRBV5-1 and TRBJ1-2, with D possibly TRBD1 on 6 matching bases. The V gene's germline CDR1 is SGHRS and CDR2 YFSETQ. This CDR3 comprises 14 residues. V was trimmed by 2 bases and J by 3 bases, leaving 11 bases between them. In nucleotides, the CDR3 is TGCGCCAGCAGCTTAGGGGGTGAGGACTATGGCTACACCTTC. Amino acid sequence: CASSLGGEDYGYTF.